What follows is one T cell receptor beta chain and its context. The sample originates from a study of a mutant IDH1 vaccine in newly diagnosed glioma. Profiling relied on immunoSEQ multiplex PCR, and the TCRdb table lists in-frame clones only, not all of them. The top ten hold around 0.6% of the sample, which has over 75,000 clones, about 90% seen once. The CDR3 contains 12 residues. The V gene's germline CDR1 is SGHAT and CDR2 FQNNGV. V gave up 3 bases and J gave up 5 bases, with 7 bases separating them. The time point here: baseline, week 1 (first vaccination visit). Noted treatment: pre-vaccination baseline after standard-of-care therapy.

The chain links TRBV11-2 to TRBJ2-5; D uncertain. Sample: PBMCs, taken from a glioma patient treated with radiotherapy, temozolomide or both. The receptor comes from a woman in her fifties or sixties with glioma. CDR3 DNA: TGTGCCAGCAGCTTTTTCGGCGAGACCCAGTACTTC. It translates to CASSFFGETQYF.